This T cell receptor (beta chain) comes out of a study of PD-1 blockade in classical Hodgkin lymphoma (TCRdb year 2020). For the study in its entirety: Nivolumab dosing was 3 mg/kg intravenously every 2 weeks, continuing until either disease progression or unacceptable toxicity. The study used CyTOF and TCR beta sequencing to define a peripheral blood immune signature of response to PD-1 blockade in classical Hodgkin lymphoma.

Here is what the overall study found, with its caveats: Trial patients achieving complete response had baseline diversity similar to newly diagnosed patients, whereas partial responders and progressors had significantly lower diversity. Only a single clinical trial cohort was studied, and what caused the repertoire differences, possibly disease activity or prior therapy, remained undefined. Diversity was lower in patients who began nivolumab less than 1 year after ASCT, so these patients were left out of later analyses to avoid confounding by immune reconstitution. A significant rise by C4D1 was seen in CD4+ but not CD8+ TCR diversity (p=0.0027 vs p=0.16), with the rise being most apparent in complete responders (p=0.02). Baseline TCR diversity was reported to be lower in newly diagnosed patients than in healthy donors and to be lower still in relapsed/refractory patients.

Trimming takes 2 bases off V and 7 bases off J; junction bases not matched to a gene: 9. The germline V gene (reference sequence) gives CDR1 as WNHNN and CDR2 as SYGVQD. The CDR3 numbers 15 residues from cysteine through phenylalanine. Solely the CDR3 DNA is kept, with 45 bases framed from the first base. Explained via the paper, the time point label denotes: cycle 2 day 1 (C2D1) of nivolumab. Every trial patient had relapsed after autologous stem cell transplantation, and cohorts A, B and C differed in prior brentuximab vedotin exposure. The trial cohort was composed of approximately 60 patients with relapsed/refractory classical Hodgkin lymphoma, for whom complete response, partial response or progressive disease was recorded as best overall response. Single-agent nivolumab was administered to trial patients in the multi-cohort phase II CheckMate 205 trial. An independent review committee assessed best overall response using the 2007 International Working Group response criteria. Trial PBMCs were obtained immediately prior to nivolumab initiation (C1D1) and on therapy at cycle 2 day 1 and cycle 4 day 1. Peripheral blood was collected in 8 mL Vacutainer Cell Preparation Tubes, from which PBMCs were isolated by centrifugation and then cryopreserved.

This clone was detected a few times. It has no known antigen specificity. Per-base qualities were not stored, and no clone one base away is much larger. The Qiagen DNeasy kit was used to extract genomic DNA both from unsorted PBMCs and from the negatively selected CD4+ and CD8+ fractions. TCR beta CDR3 regions were subjected to amplification by immunoSEQ multiplex PCR with primers that anneal to V and J segments. A synthetic immune receptor repertoire was used to minimize amplification bias, and any remaining bias was removed computationally after sequencing. The study's processing was this. Custom Python scripts were used to quantify repertoire diversity as the Shannon entropy index. Unsorted, CD4+ and CD8+ repertoires were examined separately, except in combined analyses, for which CD4+ and CD8+ sequences were merged in silico. Clonal expansion was defined as a frequency increase of at least 2-fold after treatment compared with C1D1, and clones undetected at baseline were assigned a pseudocount of 0.5. Clones with 0 or 1 copy at C1D1 were defined as singleton clones, while clones with 2 or more copies were defined as non-singleton clones. Clones expanded in unsorted samples were annotated as CD4+, CD8+ or unknown by matching protein sequences in sorted samples from the same patient. Wilcoxon tests were applied to paired samples to test diversity changes from C1D1 to C4D1. What TCRdb holds here is the immuneACCESS table cut down to in-frame rearrangements. Part of the clones is not present; checked against another copy, under half of the missing clones reflect an unresolved V gene, and the others are unexplained. V and J calls and clone size are given by that table; D and trimming were obtained from the DNA. Recorded for this sample are 15,000 to 20,000 clones; roughly 77% of them occurred a single time. About 18% of the sample rests with the top ten.

The sequence derives from a human donor with classical Hodgkin lymphoma. The sample here was peripheral blood mononuclear cells (PBMCs), taken before the second cycle of nivolumab. The receptor chain draws on TRBV10-1 and TRBJ2-7, and 9 junction bases match TRBD1. The CDR3 corresponds to CASSEATGTGKEQYF. The sequenced DNA: TGCGCCAGCAGTGAGGCAACCGGGACAGGGAAAGAGCAGTACTTC.